Listed here are 28 T cell receptor beta chains from one sample, sequenced in a study of T-cell memory formation after mild COVID-19. A single record per CDR3 protein comes from TCRdb applying MiXCR to the 5' RACE reads. The profile covers just under 550,000 distinct CDR3 sequences, with around 21% appearing a single time and under 15% taken by the ten largest. Material: PBMCs or a T cell subset sorted from them (not recorded which). These receptors were obtained from an adult woman who had mild COVID-19 (a few samples of this study predate the infection). Cell type and time point are not known.

This clonotype has a count of ten or more. V gene TRBV12-3 or TRBV12-4 combines with J gene TRBJ1-2, with D perhaps TRBD1 (6 bases). V was cut by 6 bases and J by 7 bases, with 12 bases left in between. This CDR3 is built from 12 residues. The CDR3 coding sequence is TGTGCCAGCAGCCCGGACAGCGTTGGCTACACCTTC. It is translated as CASSPDSVGYTF.

The chain combines TRBV20-1 with TRBJ2-6; a weak D match, TRBD1 (6 bases). The CDR3 is made up of 18 amino acids. The ends were cut back, 1 base at V and 1 base at J, with 17 bases in the middle. CDR1 and CDR2 (germline): DFQATT, SNEGSKA (reference sequence). CDR3 amino acids: CSARGRRDKWSGANVLTF. The CDR3 bases are TGCAGTGCTAGAGGCCGCCGGGACAAGTGGTCTGGGGCCAACGTCCTGACTTTC.

This clonotype was seen more than once but under ten times. The chain uses TRBV14 and TRBJ1-1; a possible D gene is TRBD1 (5 bases). The CDR3 is 14 amino acids. The germline V gene encodes CDR1 SGHDN and CDR2 FVKESK. Trimming shortened V by 0 bases and J by 5 bases, and 10 bases separated the two germline ends. The CDR3 loop is CASSQDRWGTEAFF. In nucleotides, the CDR3 is TGTGCCAGCAGCCAAGATAGGTGGGGGACTGAAGCTTTCTTT.

This clonotype was picked up many times. The V and J genes are TRBV12-3 or TRBV12-4 and TRBJ2-7, with 9 bases aligning to TRBD1. The length of the CDR3 is 17 residues. V dropped 5 bases and J dropped 2; count of bases not matched to a gene: 13. CDR3 nucleotides: TGTGCCAGCAGTCCGGGGACAGGGATAATTTCTGCCTACGAGCAGTACTTC. Translation: CASSPGTGIISAYEQYF.

This clonotype was observed many times. The V call is TRBV19, the J call TRBJ1-1; D is undetermined. From germline, CDR1 is LNHDA and CDR2 SQIVND (reference sequence). The CDR3 runs to 13 residues. Trimming left V 3 bases short and J 3 bases short, with 8 bases between. CDR3 in DNA: TGTGCCAGTAGTATCAATATGGACACTGAAGCTTTCTTT. This encodes CASSINMDTEAFF.

This clonotype was detected only a few times. This chain connects TRBV18 to TRBJ2-7; D is perhaps TRBD1 or TRBD2 (5 bases each). There are 14 residues in the CDR3. Trimming removed 2 bases from V and 6 bases from J, with 14 bases in between. Germline CDR1 is KGHSH and CDR2 is LQKENI. The CDR3, as DNA: TGTGCCAGCTCACCATCGGGACCAAACCGCGAGCAGTACTTC. Protein product: CASSPSGPNREQYF. Full variable domain (missing parts from reference TRBV18 and TRBJ2-7): NAGVMQNPRHLVRRRGQEARLRCSPMKGHSHVYWYRQLPEEGLKFMVYLQKENIIDESGMPKERFSAEFPKEGPSILRIQQVVRGDSAAYFCASSPSGPNREQYFGPGTRLTVT.

The CDR3 DNA follows: TGCAGCGTTCATAGAAGCTCTGCGGGAGGGCTGGAGACCCAGTACTTC. Amino acids: CSVHRSSAGGLETQYF. The chain is built from TRBV29-1 and TRBJ2-5, with 9 bases fitting TRBD2. Looked up from germline, CDR1 is SQVTM and CDR2 is ANQGSEA. The junction had 15 bases not matched to a gene; V was cut back by 5 bases and J by 5 bases. The CDR3 loop spans 16 amino acids.

This clonotype showed up just a few times. J is TRBJ1-1 and V is TRBV7-2, with a weak D call TRBD1 (6 bases). Trimming stripped 5 bases from V and 3 bases from J, with 10 bases between. This CDR3 spans 13 amino acids. In germline, CDR1 is SGHTA, CDR2 FQGNSA. The CDR3: CASSTQGDTEAFF. CDR3 nucleotide sequence: TGTGCCAGCAGCACACAGGGCGACACTGAAGCTTTCTTT.

This clonotype appeared a single time. V gene TRBV24-1 combines with J gene TRBJ2-3; 8 bases line up with TRBD1. The CDR3 has 17 residues. In germline, CDR1 is KGHDR, CDR2 SFDVKD. Trimming cost V 0 bases and J 4 bases; bases outside gene matches: 8. In DNA form, the CDR3 reads TGTGCCACCAGTGATTTGCGAGGACAGGGACAACCAGATACGCAGTATTTT. This sequence encodes CATSDLRGQGQPDTQYF.

The chain is built from TRBV7-9 and TRBJ2-1; 8 bases align to TRBD1. Germline CDR1 SEHNR, CDR2 FQNEAQ (reference sequence). This CDR3 is 14 amino acids long. After removal of 2 bases from V and 8 bases from J, the junction contained 5 bases not matched to a gene. The CDR3 protein is CASSLQGAHDEQFF. CDR3 DNA sequence: TGTGCCAGCAGCTTACAGGGGGCGCATGATGAGCAGTTCTTC.

This clonotype showed up just a few times. This chain links TRBV5-6 with TRBJ1-2, with D possibly being TRBD1 (5 bases). This CDR3 is built from 15 residues. Germline V gene data show CDR1 as SGHDT and CDR2 as YYEEEE. The V end was cut by 2 bases, the J end by 6 bases, with 17 bases between. The CDR3 sequence is CASSFLGRDEHGYTF. The DNA for the CDR3 is TGTGCCAGCAGCTTTCTTGGCAGGGATGAGCATGGCTACACCTTC.

V and J are TRBV4-2 and TRBJ1-1; TRBD1 might be the D (6 bases). The CDR3 consists of 15 residues. The germline V gene encodes CDR1 LGHNA and CDR2 YNFKEQ. The ends were cut back, 4 bases at V and 0 bases at J, with 12 bases in the middle. CDR3 DNA sequence: TGTGCCAGCAGCCGCCTCGGGGACATGAACACTGAAGCTTTCTTT. Amino acids: CASSRLGDMNTEAFF.

The genes are TRBV29-1 and TRBJ2-7; TRBD1 aligns across 8 bases. The trim removed 0 bases at V and 4 bases at J, leaving 8 bases unmatched. The CDR3 is 15 amino acids. Germline-derived CDR1 and CDR2 are SQVTM and ANQGSEA. The CDR3 DNA reads TGCAGCGTTGAAGATCGGACAGGGATACGTTACGAGCAGTACTTC. Protein: CSVEDRTGIRYEQYF.

This clonotype was counted at least ten times. V gene TRBV7-2 combines with J gene TRBJ1-1; 7 nucleotides align to TRBD1. The CDR3 extends over 17 amino acids. Trimming took 0 bases from V and 1 from J; bases not matched to a gene: 8. Per the germline V gene, CDR1 is SGHTA and CDR2 is FQGNSA. CDR3 sequence (DNA): TGTGCCAGCAGCTTAGCGGGTGTTACAGGGGCGAACACTGAAGCTTTCTTT. Its translation: CASSLAGVTGANTEAFF. Full variable domain (outside the CDR3, taken from reference TRBV7-2 and TRBJ1-1): GAGVSQSPSNKVTEKGKDVELRCDPISGHTALYWYRQSLGQGLEFLIYFQGNSAPDKSGLPSDRFSAERTGGSVSTLTIQRTQQEDSAVYLCASSLAGVTGANTEAFFGQGTRLTVV.

This clonotype has only a few counts. The chain carries TRBV2 and TRBJ2-2; TRBD1 matches at 8 bases. Germline trimming cut 3 bases from V and 5 bases from J; bases unmatched to any gene: 5. CDR1 and CDR2 (germline): SNHLY, FYNNEI. The length of the CDR3 is 15 residues. This chain's CDR3 is CASSEQGAGTGELFF. Written as DNA, the CDR3 is TGTGCCAGCAGTGAGCAGGGGGCTGGAACCGGGGAGCTGTTTTTT.

This clonotype has more than one count but fewer than ten. The chain employs TRBV6-5 and TRBJ2-5; D is possibly TRBD1 (6 bases). Germline CDR1 is MNHEY and CDR2 is SVGAGI. The CDR3 runs 17 residues. V dropped 6 bases and J dropped 2 bases, with 22 bases sitting between them. CDR3 protein: CASSRSFLGQFQETQYF. The CDR3 DNA sequence: TGTGCCAGCAGCCGCAGTTTCCTAGGACAGTTTCAAGAGACCCAGTACTTC.

The chain couples TRBV12-3 or TRBV12-4 to TRBJ2-7; TRBD2 matches at 8 bases. The J segment lost 5 bases and the V segment lost 3 bases, leaving 15 bases of the junction unmatched. This CDR3 contains 17 residues. CDR3 in amino acids: CASSFSGTILGANEQYF. For the CDR3, the DNA is TGTGCCAGCAGTTTTAGCGGGACTATCTTAGGGGCGAACGAGCAGTACTTC.

The V and J genes are TRBV7-3 and TRBJ2-1; D remains unclear. V lost 3 bases and J lost 7, with 10 bases in between. There are 13 residues in the CDR3. The V gene's germline CDR1 is SGHTA and CDR2 FQGTGA. The CDR3 sequence: CASSFSDGNEQFF. CDR3 bases: TGTGCCAGCAGCTTCTCGGACGGAAATGAGCAGTTCTTC. The full variable domain, with the rest looked up from reference TRBV7-3 and TRBJ2-1, is GAGVSQTPSNKVTEKGKYVELRCDPISGHTALYWYRQSLGQGPEFLIYFQGTGAADDSGLPNDRFFAVRPEGSVSTLKIQRTERGDSAVYLCASSFSDGNEQFFGPGTRLTVL.

This chain joins TRBV10-3 and TRBJ1-2, with D tentatively TRBD1 (5 bases). The CDR3 has 13 amino acids. The V and J ends lost 3 bases and 3 bases respectively, with 8 bases between them. Per the germline V gene, CDR1 is ENHRY and CDR2 is SYGVKD. The CDR3 region is CAISERGDYGYTF. The DNA of the CDR3 is TGTGCCATCAGTGAAAGAGGGGACTATGGCTACACCTTC.

This clonotype was observed a handful of times. The chain carries TRBV13 and TRBJ1-1; D is perhaps TRBD1 (6 bases). Trimming cost V 2 bases and J 3 bases, with 13 bases left between them. CDR3 length: 15 amino acids. CDR1 is PRHDT, CDR2 FYEKMQ, per germline (reference sequence). The CDR3 nucleotides are TGTGCCAGCAGCTTATCAGGGGAGGCGCACACTGAAGCTTTCTTT. It translates to CASSLSGEAHTEAFF.

V is TRBV7-8 and J is TRBJ2-1; 8 nucleotides line up with TRBD2. The V segment lost 3 bases and the J segment 7 bases; nucleotides outside the gene matches: 5. The V gene's germline CDR1 is SGHVS and CDR2 FQNEAQ. This CDR3 contains 14 residues. The CDR3 DNA reads TGTGCCAGCAGCTTTCGGGGGGGGAGGAATGAGCAGTTCTTC. Its protein is CASSFRGGRNEQFF.

The CDR3 reads CSVVEGYEQYF. CDR3 DNA sequence: TGCAGCGTTGTTGAGGGTTACGAGCAGTACTTC. This chain uses TRBV29-1 with TRBJ2-7, with D possibly matching TRBD2 (5 bases). The CDR3 has 11 residues. V dropped 4 bases and J dropped 4 bases, with 8 bases sitting between them. CDR1 is SQVTM and CDR2 is ANQGSEA in the germline V gene.

This clonotype came up a few times. CDR3 protein: CASSVGVNSPLHF. The CDR3 region has the DNA TGTGCCAGCAGTGTGGGGGTGAATTCACCCCTCCACTTT. The chain is built from TRBV6-1 and TRBJ1-6; possible D gene TRBD1, 5 bases. Trimming left V 4 bases short and J 7 bases short, with 8 bases between. The CDR3 sequence is 13 residues long. CDR1 is MNHNS and CDR2 is SASEGT in the germline V gene.

This clonotype was detected only a few times. The chain recombines TRBV7-3 with TRBJ1-6, with D unclear. Germline V gene lookup returns CDR1 SGHTA and CDR2 FQGTGA. This CDR3 is built from 15 residues. V lost 1 base to trimming and J lost 7 bases, with 11 bases between them. CDR3 loop: CASSLNRARNSPLHF. The DNA of the CDR3 is TGTGCCAGCAGCTTAAACCGAGCACGGAATTCACCCCTCCACTTT.

The V and J genes are TRBV11-2 and TRBJ1-5; D call uncertain. Trimming pared 0 bases from V and 5 bases from J, leaving 5 bases between. CDR1 is SGHAT and CDR2 is FQNNGV in the germline V gene. This CDR3 region has 13 residues. For the CDR3, the DNA is TGTGCCAGCAGCTTAGAAAGGGATCAGCCCCAGCATTTT. It translates to CASSLERDQPQHF.

This clonotype came up a few times. This chain uses TRBV5-1 with TRBJ1-1; possible D gene TRBD1, 5 bases. Trimming shortened V by 4 bases and J by 3 bases, and 16 bases separated the two germline ends. Germline-derived CDR1 and CDR2 are SGHRS and YFSETQ. This CDR3 is 15 amino acids long. For the CDR3, the DNA is TGCGCCAGCAGCCCAGGGACGGCGGGGGACACTGAAGCTTTCTTT. Residues: CASSPGTAGDTEAFF. The variable domain in full, with the rest retrieved from reference TRBV5-1 and TRBJ1-1, is KAGVTQTPRYLIKTRGQQVTLSCSPISGHRSVSWYQQTPGQGLQFLFEYFSETQRNKGNFPGRFSGRQFSNSRSEMNVSTLELGDSALYLCASSPGTAGDTEAFFGQGTRLTVV.

Notes on this clonotype: Possible read error: a much larger clone is one base away. This chain links TRBV24-1 with TRBJ2-1; D is uncertain. CDR3 length: 13 amino acids. In germline, CDR1 is KGHDR, CDR2 SFDVKD. V was trimmed by 5 bases and J by 4 bases, leaving 8 bases between them. CDR3 nucleotide sequence: TGTGCCACCAGTGGTTTTGGATACAATGAGCAGTTCTTC. This sequence encodes CATSGFGYNEQFF.

This clonotype was detected a few times. The V and J genes are TRBV12-3 or TRBV12-4 and TRBJ1-5; D uncertain. V shed 3 bases and J shed 3 bases, with 9 bases lying between them. The CDR3 extends over 14 amino acids. Written as DNA, the CDR3 is TGTGCCAGCAGTTTGGGTCCTTCCAATCAGCCCCAGCATTTT. Its protein is CASSLGPSNQPQHF.